What follows are 21 T cell receptor beta chains derived from one specimen sequenced in a study of siplizumab effects on memory and regulatory T cells. This table comes from immunoSEQ multiplex PCR, and its TCRdb copy is limited to in-frame clones, with some not included. The table records approximately 100,000 clones, about nine tenths of them present only once. Sequencing used non-Treg CD4+ T cells sorted from blood. The receptors were gathered from a human donor in good health.

This clone has a handful of counts. V usage is TRBV7-2 and J usage is TRBJ1-2, with D uncertain. Germline assignment: CDR1 SGHTA and CDR2 FQGNSA. The ends were cut back, 3 bases at V and 4 bases at J, with 9 bases in the middle. This CDR3 is built from 13 residues. The CDR3 DNA reads TGTGCCAGCAGCTTCCGGCAGGCCTATGGCTACACCTTC. The encoded protein is CASSFRQAYGYTF.

This chain links TRBV2 with TRBJ1-2, with D perhaps TRBD1 (5 bases). Between the trimmed V and J ends, which lost 6 bases and 8 bases, there was a span of 13 bases. This CDR3 spans 12 amino acids. The V gene's germline CDR1 is SNHLY and CDR2 FYNNEI. CDR3 coding DNA: TGTGCCAGCAGCAGGGAGCGAGGAGGCTACACCTTC. This encodes CASSRERGGYTF. Filled out from reference TRBV2 and TRBJ1-2, the complete variable domain reads EPEVTQTPSHQVTQMGQEVILRCVPISNHLYFYWYRQILGQKVEFLVSFYNNEISEKSEIFDDQFSVERPDGSNFTLKIRSTKLEDSAMYFCASSRERGGYTFGSGTRLTVV.

The gene calls are TRBV29-1 and TRBJ2-2; no clear D gene. Trimming removed 4 bases from V and 0 bases from J, with 6 bases in between. Germline V gene lookup returns CDR1 SQVTM and CDR2 ANQGSEA. The CDR3 sequence is 13 residues long. CDR3 nucleotide sequence: TGCAGCGTTGTTTACCCGAACACCGGGGAGCTGTTTTTT. It is translated as CSVVYPNTGELFF.

The chain is built from TRBV7-2 and TRBJ1-1, with D unclear. Trimming pared 1 base from V and 5 bases from J, leaving 11 bases between. The CDR3 covers 14 residues. CDR1 is SGHTA, CDR2 FQGNSA, per germline. CDR3 nucleotide sequence: TGTGCCAGCAGCTTAGTGGGGAGTAGTACTGAAGCTTTCTTT. Translation gives CASSLVGSSTEAFF.

This clone was counted only a few times. The chain links TRBV7-9 to TRBJ1-2; D uncertain. The CDR3 has 11 amino acids. Germline V gives CDR1 SEHNR, CDR2 FQNEAQ (reference sequence). CDR3 amino acids: CASGTVSGYTF. The CDR3 bases are TGTGCTTCCGGTACGGTTTCTGGCTACACCTTC.

V and J are TRBV5-1 and TRBJ2-7; the D is unclear. The CDR3 has 15 amino acids. Looked up from germline, CDR1 is SGHRS and CDR2 is YFSETQ. Trimming shortened V by 7 bases and J by 4 bases, and 21 bases separated the two germline ends. The DNA of the CDR3 is TGCGCCAGCGGGCTCGGACGGTCCCTTGGGTACGAGCAGTACTTC. Protein: CASGLGRSLGYEQYF. Together with reference TRBV5-1 and TRBJ2-7, the CDR3 gives the full variable domain: KAGVTQTPRYLIKTRGQQVTLSCSPISGHRSVSWYQQTPGQGLQFLFEYFSETQRNKGNFPGRFSGRQFSNSRSEMNVSTLELGDSALYLCASGLGRSLGYEQYFGPGTRLTVT.

The chain is built from TRBV2 and TRBJ2-5; 9 positions match TRBD1. The CDR3 has 15 residues. With V trimmed by 5 bases and J by 4 bases, 8 bases remained unmatched. In germline, CDR1 is SNHLY, CDR2 FYNNEI. The CDR3 protein is CASSRGTGRRETQYF. The CDR3 DNA reads TGTGCCAGCAGTCGGGGGACAGGGCGTCGAGAGACCCAGTACTTC. Full variable domain (missing parts from reference TRBV2 and TRBJ2-5): EPEVTQTPSHQVTQMGQEVILRCVPISNHLYFYWYRQILGQKVEFLVSFYNNEISEKSEIFDDQFSVERPDGSNFTLKIRSTKLEDSAMYFCASSRGTGRRETQYFGPGTRLLVL.

In nucleotides, the CDR3 is TGTGCCAGCAGCCCGCCCGGGACTAGCGGGAGGGAGCAAGAGACCCAGTACTTC. Translated: CASSPPGTSGREQETQYF. The chain employs TRBV7-9 and TRBJ2-5; 16 nucleotides match TRBD2. The CDR3 extends over 18 amino acids. Germline loops: CDR1 SEHNR, CDR2 FQNEAQ (reference sequence). V dropped 5 bases and J dropped 2; count of bases not matched to a gene: 8.

J is TRBJ1-2 and V is TRBV15; 9 bases map to TRBD1. The junction had 9 bases not matched to a gene; V was cut back by 3 bases and J by 4 bases. The germline gives CDR1 LNHNV, CDR2 YYDKDF (reference sequence). The CDR3 runs to 16 residues. CDR3 bases: TGTGCCACCAGCAGCCGACGGGACAGGGTTGGCTATGGCTACACCTTC. It specifies CATSSRRDRVGYGYTF.

The chain couples TRBV6-4 to TRBJ2-1, with a weak D call TRBD2 (5 bases). Trimming left V 0 bases short and J 0 bases short, with 15 bases between. The CDR3 consists of 18 residues. CDR1 and CDR2 from the germline V gene are MRHNA and SNTAGT. CDR3 DNA: TGTGCCAGCAGTGACTCCCTAAGGAGCGGAGGCTCCTACAATGAGCAGTTCTTC. It is translated as CASSDSLRSGGSYNEQFF.

This chain links TRBV2 with TRBJ1-1, with D unclear. V was shortened by 5 bases and J by 1 base, with 5 bases between the two germline ends. Germline CDR1 SNHLY, CDR2 FYNNEI. CDR3 size: 12 residues. This chain's CDR3 is CASSYQNTEAFF. The CDR3 DNA is TGTGCCAGCAGTTACCAGAACACTGAAGCTTTCTTT. The complete variable domain, with remaining parts taken from reference TRBV2 and TRBJ1-1, reads EPEVTQTPSHQVTQMGQEVILRCVPISNHLYFYWYRQILGQKVEFLVSFYNNEISEKSEIFDDQFSVERPDGSNFTLKIRSTKLEDSAMYFCASSYQNTEAFFGQGTRLTVV.

This chain uses TRBV6-4 with TRBJ2-1; D remains ambiguous. Germline V gene lookup returns CDR1 MRHNA and CDR2 SNTAGT. Trimming stripped 5 bases from V and 5 bases from J, with 10 bases between. The CDR3 totals 13 residues. In DNA, the CDR3 is TGTGCCAGCAGTAACTTCCTAAACAATGAGCAGTTCTTC. Protein sequence: CASSNFLNNEQFF.

The chain employs TRBV6-1 and TRBJ2-5, with D uncertain. The germline V gene has CDR1 MNHNS and CDR2 SASEGT. This CDR3 region has 13 residues. V was trimmed by 3 bases and J by 7 bases, leaving 12 bases between them. CDR3 in amino acids: CASSDPTTWTQYF. Written as DNA, the CDR3 is TGTGCCAGCAGTGACCCAACGACGTGGACCCAGTACTTC.

Written as DNA, the CDR3 is TGTGCCAGCAGTGAAAGACCTCCGCAGCCCCAGCATTTT. This gives the protein CASSERPPQPQHF. V usage is TRBV2 and J usage is TRBJ1-5; D is unclear. Germline V gene data show CDR1 as SNHLY and CDR2 as FYNNEI. The CDR3 is 13 amino acids. The germline V and J ends were trimmed by 2 bases and 7 bases, with 9 bases remaining between them.

This chain uses TRBV19 with TRBJ2-1, with TRBD1 matching 8 bases. V gave up 4 bases and J gave up 2 bases; unmatched junction bases: 4. This CDR3 is built from 15 residues. Germline V lookup: CDR1 LNHDA, CDR2 SQIVND (reference sequence). This CDR3 is CASSKGQGPYNEQFF. The CDR3 DNA follows: TGTGCCAGTAGTAAAGGACAGGGACCCTACAATGAGCAGTTCTTC.

A word on this clone: The sample has other DNA sequences that encode this CDR3 too. The rearrangement links TRBV11-3 to TRBJ2-3; TRBD2 matches 9 bases. Germline CDR1 and CDR2: SGHNT and YENEEA. Germline trimming cut 3 bases from V and 2 bases from J; bases unmatched to any gene: 3. The CDR3 contains 15 residues. The CDR3 bases are TGTGCCAGCAGCTTGGGCGGGAGGGTCACAGATACGCAGTATTTT. Its translation: CASSLGGRVTDTQYF.

The chain employs TRBV28 and TRBJ1-3; the D is unclear. The germline V and J ends were trimmed by 1 base and 6 bases, with 10 bases remaining between them. CDR1 MDHEN and CDR2 SYDVKM come from the germline V gene. The CDR3 extends over 14 amino acids. DNA of the CDR3: TGTGCCAGCAGTTTATCGGCCAGATCAAACACCATATATTTT. It translates to CASSLSARSNTIYF.

The chain links TRBV2 to TRBJ1-5; no clear D. This CDR3 comprises 13 residues. V was cut by 9 bases and J by 6 bases, with 15 bases left in between. Germline loops: CDR1 SNHLY, CDR2 FYNNEI. Here the CDR3 reads CASTPRAGQPQHF. The CDR3 DNA reads as TGTGCCAGTACCCCGCGGGCCGGTCAGCCCCAGCATTTT.

The V gene is TRBV7-2, the J gene TRBJ2-1, with D perhaps matching TRBD2 (6 bases). The V and J ends lost 5 bases and 6 bases respectively, with 14 bases between them. Germline values: CDR1 SGHTA, CDR2 FQGNSA. The CDR3 spans 14 residues. CDR3 sequence (DNA): TGTGCCAGCAGCCATGATACTAGCAGCAATGAGCAGTTCTTC. Residues: CASSHDTSSNEQFF.

This chain uses TRBV2 with TRBJ2-1; possible D gene TRBD2, 6 bases. The germline V gene encodes CDR1 SNHLY and CDR2 FYNNEI. V was pared by 8 bases and J by 9 bases, with 17 bases between. This CDR3 has 13 residues. CDR3 sequence (DNA): TGTGCCAGCTCCCGGGACCACGGGGGTGAGCAGTTCTTC. This encodes CASSRDHGGEQFF.

The chain employs TRBV30 and TRBJ2-3; a possible D gene is TRBD2 (6 bases). Trimming took 3 bases from V and 1 from J, leaving 11 bases between them. CDR1 GTSNPN and CDR2 SVGIG come from the germline V gene (reference sequence). The CDR3 loop spans 14 amino acids. CDR3 residues: CAWRGLSGTDTQYF. Written as DNA, the CDR3 is TGTGCCTGGAGGGGACTGTCTGGCACAGATACGCAGTATTTT. The whole variable domain, remainder taken from reference TRBV30 and TRBJ2-3, is SQTIHQWPATLVQPVGSPLSLECTVEGTSNPNLYWYRQAAGRGLQLLFYSVGIGQISSEVPQNLSASRPQDRQFILSSKKLLLSDSGFYLCAWRGLSGTDTQYFGPGTRLTVL.